This T cell receptor beta chain appears in the sequencing data of a study of early T cells in non-severe SARS-CoV-2 infection. Study-level background: Sequencing was performed on bulk RNA from unsorted whole blood, leaving chains unpaired.

V lost 7 bases to trimming and J lost 0 bases, with 16 bases between them. Germline V gene data show CDR1 as MNHNY and CDR2 as SVGAGI (reference sequence). The CDR3 has 16 amino acids. The TCR library protocol attached unique molecular identifiers to the individual cDNA molecules. TCRdb independently ran MiXCR on the 5' RACE reads; one entry per CDR3 protein. Here the sample spans about 80,000 distinct CDR3 sequences, 9% to 14% being singletons. Notes on this clonotype: What it binds is not known.

Study conclusions and caveats: There was a bias toward anti-spike CD8 responses in VDJdb matching, which missed private and CD4 specificities.

The material sequenced was whole blood. The TCR sequence derives from an adult who was a healthcare worker with PCR-confirmed SARS-CoV-2 infection or an uninfected control (not recorded which). This sequence joins TRBV6-6 and TRBJ2-4; D is possibly TRBD1 (5 bases). In nucleotides, the CDR3 is TGTGCCAGCACCCTCGGCGACAGACTAGCCAAAAACATTCAGTACTTC. Its translation: CASTLGDRLAKNIQYF.